Listed below are T cell receptor beta chains from one sample, sequenced in a study of cytomegalovirus exposure and HLA in healthy donors. Sequencing used immunoSEQ multiplex PCR; TCRdb keeps in-frame clones, though not all of them. The listing records 150,000 or so clones. Sequencing was performed on PBMCs. The source is a woman aged 18-29 years in good health and CMV-seronegative. The conserved cysteine and the conserved F or W are not part of the CDR3 here.

V gene	J gene	CDR3 protein
TRBV6-4	TRBJ2-2	ASSLTSGNTGELF
TRBV27	TRBJ2-1	ASSPTSSGQYNEQF
TRBV28	TRBJ1-1	ASATAMNTEAF
TRBV28	TRBJ2-3	ASSTPSTDTQY
TRBV7-8	TRBJ1-5	ASSRDRGQRGNQPQH
TRBV5-5	TRBJ1-4	ASSSNRVATNEKLF
TRBV7-2	TRBJ2-5	ASSLRPGGQETQY
TRBV25-1	TRBJ1-2	ASRGGLYGYT
TRBV7-9	TRBJ1-1	ASSLAQGNTEAF
TRBV6-1	TRBJ1-2	ASRIPTGGNYGYT
TRBV5-6	TRBJ2-3	ASSPSPVDTQY
TRBV27	TRBJ1-2	ASSSSGQGRDYGYT
TRBV27	TRBJ1-1	ASRRGGRGTEAF
TRBV6-6	TRBJ2-1	ASRKTGSVTNEQF
TRBV11-2	TRBJ1-3	ASSPQTVGNTIY
TRBV7-2	TRBJ2-2	ASSLVGLKGELF
TRBV4-2	TRBJ1-3	ASSQAGGGNTIY
TRBV9	TRBJ2-2	ASSPRPGQGAGELF
TRBV6-1	TRBJ1-4	ASSVGRDIELF
TRBV11-2	TRBJ1-2	ASSTNRGPGYT
TRBV5-1	TRBJ2-5	ASSLAQQETQY
TRBV7-9	TRBJ2-5	ASSEQTLKPGQQETQY
TRBV7-2	TRBJ1-1	ASSQQGIAEAF
TRBV4-2	TRBJ2-7	ASSPLSSTPYEQY
TRBV4-3	TRBJ2-5	ASSQAFPSGETQY
TRBV7-2	TRBJ2-1	ASSSDTSRVDEQF
TRBV29-1	TRBJ1-2	SVTLDRDRANYGYT
TRBV6-6	TRBJ1-6	ASRPSTNSPLH
TRBV6-5	TRBJ1-2	ASSPDRAGGYT